Listed below are T cell receptor beta chains from one sample, sequenced in a study of cytomegalovirus exposure and HLA in healthy donors. Only in-frame clones appear in the TCRdb table, and some are missing; sequencing was by immunoSEQ multiplex PCR. The profile covers some 310,000 clones, with around 90% appearing a single time and around 0.96% taken by the ten largest. The sequenced sample was PBMCs. The receptors shown here come from a man aged 30 to 45 in good health and CMV-seronegative. Both conserved end residues are part of each CDR3. Each record gives: V gene, J gene, D gene, clone size, CDR3 DNA, CDR3 protein. The D gene is left open where the match is weak. Size tells how often a clone was seen (once, few, many) or the class of an expanded clone, and some rows leave it out.

TRBV19	TRBJ1-6	TRBD1	-	TGTGCCAGTAGCAACCAACCGACAGGGGATAATTCACCCCTCCACTTT	CASSNQPTGDNSPLHF
TRBV7-6	TRBJ1-4	TRBD1	-	TGTGCCAGCAGCTCAAGACAGGGGCTGCTCCGTGAAAAACTGTTTTTT	CASSSRQGLLREKLFF
TRBV19	TRBJ2-7	-	-	TGTGCCAGTAGTACCGACATCCACTCCTACGAGCAGTACTTC	CASSTDIHSYEQYF
TRBV6-1	TRBJ2-3	-	-	TGTGCCAGCAGCCCGGGGGGCAGCACAGATACGCAGTATTTT	CASSPGGSTDTQYF
TRBV6-5	TRBJ2-7	TRBD1	-	TGTGCCAGCTACGGACAGGGGGCCCGCGAGCAGTACTTC	CASYGQGAREQYF
TRBV13	TRBJ1-2	TRBD1	-	TGTGCCAGCAGTCGGACAGGGTTTAACTATGGCTACACCTTC	CASSRTGFNYGYTF
TRBV29-1	TRBJ2-2	-	-	TGCAGCGTTGTCCTCAGGGCAACCGGGGAGCTGTTTTTT	CSVVLRATGELFF
TRBV7-9	TRBJ1-5	-	once	TGTGCCAGCAGCTTGGCAGACAATCAGCCCCAGCATTTT	CASSLADNQPQHF
TRBV5-8	TRBJ2-3	TRBD1	once	TGTGCCAGCAGCCTGGACAGGGGGGCAGATACGCAGTATTTT	CASSLDRGADTQYF
TRBV27	TRBJ1-4	-	-	TGTGCCAGCAGGGACAGATTAAATGAAAAACTGTTTTTT	CASRDRLNEKLFF
TRBV9	TRBJ2-3	-	-	TGTGCCAGCAGCGCCCCCTCTGGCGAGGGGGTCTCCCCAGGGGCGCAGTATTTT	CASSAPSGEGVSPGAQYF
TRBV5-1	TRBJ2-1	-	-	TGCGCCAGCAGCTTAGAGCCGAAAGCCTACAATGAGCAGTTCTTC	CASSLEPKAYNEQFF
TRBV19	TRBJ2-1	TRBD2	-	TGTGCCAGTAGCCGACTAGCGCAACTCTACAATGAGCAGTTCTTC	CASSRLAQLYNEQFF
TRBV9	TRBJ1-1	-	-	TGTGCCAGCAGCATCTCCCCGGGGGGGGGAAACACTGAAGCTTTCTTT	CASSISPGGGNTEAFF
TRBV5-1	TRBJ2-3	TRBD1	-	TGCGCCAGCAGCTCGGGACAGGATAGAACTCGAACAGATACGCAGTATTTT	CASSSGQDRTRTDTQYF
TRBV6-5	TRBJ1-1	TRBD1	-	TGTGCCACTTCAACCTTACGGGACAGTGGCGTTGAAGCTTTCTTT	CATSTLRDSGVEAFF
TRBV27	TRBJ2-7	-	-	TGTGCCAGCAGTTTTGCGGTCGTGGGCGAGCAGTACTTC	CASSFAVVGEQYF
TRBV10-3	TRBJ1-6	TRBD1	-	TGTGCCATCAGTGAGAAGCCGGGACAGTATAATTCACCCCTCCACTTT	CAISEKPGQYNSPLHF
TRBV14	TRBJ2-7	TRBD1	-	TGTGCCAGCAGTGATCAGGGGGTTAACGAGCAGTACTTC	CASSDQGVNEQYF
TRBV2	TRBJ2-5	-	-	TGTGCCAGTACAGGCCAAGAGACCCAGTACTTC	CASTGQETQYF
TRBV19	TRBJ2-1	TRBD2	-	TGTGCCAGTAGTAGCGGGGGGGGATTAAATGAGCAGTTCTTC	CASSSGGGLNEQFF
TRBV23-1	TRBJ1-1	-	once	TGCGCCAGCAGCCCAAAGGGGGTGATGAACACTGAAGCTTTCTTT	CASSPKGVMNTEAFF
TRBV30	TRBJ1-5	TRBD1	few	TGTGCCTGGAGGGGGGGACAGACCAATCAGCCCCAGCATTTT	CAWRGGQTNQPQHF
TRBV10-3	TRBJ1-1	-	few	TGTGCCACCCTCGCGGGGGCTGGGGCTTTCTTT	CATLAGAGAFF
TRBV5-6	TRBJ2-3	TRBD1	-	TGTGCCAGCAGCTTAGGGACAGGGGTCACAGATACGCAGTATTTT	CASSLGTGVTDTQYF
TRBV7-9	TRBJ2-7	-	few	TGTGCCAGCAGCAGGGGCTCCTACGAGCAGTACTTC	CASSRGSYEQYF
TRBV18	TRBJ1-4	-	-	TGTGCCAGCTCACCGAGGCAGGGTGGTTCCGGTGAAAAACTGTTTTTT	CASSPRQGGSGEKLFF
TRBV7-9	TRBJ1-6	TRBD1	-	TGTGCCAGCAGCCCTCCAGGGGGTCGGGCCAATTCACCCCTCCACTTT	CASSPPGGRANSPLHF